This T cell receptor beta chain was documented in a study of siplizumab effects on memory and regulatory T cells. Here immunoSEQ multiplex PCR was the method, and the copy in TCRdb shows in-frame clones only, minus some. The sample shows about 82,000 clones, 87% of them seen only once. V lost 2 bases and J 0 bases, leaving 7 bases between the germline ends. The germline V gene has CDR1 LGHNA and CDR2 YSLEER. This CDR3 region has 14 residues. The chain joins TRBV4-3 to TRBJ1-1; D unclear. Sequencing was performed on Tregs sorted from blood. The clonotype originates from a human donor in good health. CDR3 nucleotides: TGCGCCAGCAGCCAAATTCTGATGAACACTGAAGCTTTCTTT. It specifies CASSQILMNTEAFF.